In this sample, the clone carrying this T cell receptor beta chain turned up a few times. Its antigen is still unknown. Germline trimming cut 0 bases from V and 7 bases from J; bases unmatched to any gene: 6. Germline CDR1 is SGHRS and CDR2 is YFSETQ. The CDR3 sequence is 16 residues long. This specimen comes from a study of identical twins. The study, taken as a whole, reports: It was cross-sectional statistical analysis, not following the same donors, that the conclusions relied on.

Unique molecular identifiers were in the cDNA, with template-switch universal primer binding. TCRdb re-derived calls from the 5' RACE reads in MiXCR, one entry per CDR3 protein. Of fewer than 450,000 distinct CDR3 sequences in the sample, 9% to 10% were seen once. The sequence came from a woman aged 50 to 60 in good health. The chain recombines TRBV5-1 with TRBJ2-1, with TRBD2 matching 11 bases. Specimen: naive T cells sorted from blood. In DNA form, the CDR3 reads TGCGCCAGCAGCTTGGTAGGGACTAGCGGACAAAATGAGCAGTTCTTC. Protein product: CASSLVGTSGQNEQFF.